The text below deals with one TCR beta chain. This entry is derived from a study of control samples from healthy donors and cancer patients. The method was immunoSEQ multiplex PCR; TCRdb's version includes in-frame clones alone and lacks a portion of them. Here the sample spans approximately 82,000 clones, 94% being singletons. V shed 4 bases and J shed 1 base, with 19 bases lying between them. Germline loops: CDR1 MDHEN, CDR2 SYDVKM. CDR3 length: 17 residues. Material for sequencing was blood. The V call is TRBV28, the J call TRBJ1-1; tentatively, D is TRBD1 (6 bases). The TCR sequence derives from a woman younger than 30 in good health. CDR3 region: CASSSPHGLTGNTEAFF. In DNA, the CDR3 is TGTGCCAGCAGTTCACCACACGGCCTGACAGGGAACACTGAAGCTTTCTTT.